The clone carrying this T cell receptor beta chain was recorded a few times. Its target is unknown. The sample comes from a study of cytomegalovirus exposure and HLA in healthy donors. Study-level findings and limits: The availability of immune exposure information extended only to CMV serostatus. Despite most TCR sequences being rare, some public TCRs occurred in many donors.

The PCR contained 60 Vbeta and 13 Jbeta primers. Using immunoSEQ multiplex PCR, the repertoire was profiled, and TCRdb retains in-frame clones only, with some absent. This sample has roughly 180,000 clones, with roughly 10% found just once. Looked up from germline, CDR1 is SEHNR and CDR2 is FQNEAQ (reference sequence). The CDR3 consists of 14 residues. Trimming took off 1 base at V and 8 bases at J, with 14 bases between the two ends. Though nominally healthy at sampling, donors likely had unrecorded immune exposures. The receptor's source is a woman aged 25 to 39 in good health and CMV-seropositive. This chain connects TRBV7-9 to TRBJ1-1; D is possibly TRBD1 (6 bases). The sample comprised PBMCs. CDR3 amino acids: CASSLEGGVGEAFF. CDR3 DNA sequence: TGTGCCAGCAGCTTAGAGGGGGGGGTCGGGGAAGCTTTCTTT.